These 21 T cell receptor beta chains share one sample of origin, sequenced in a study of blood T cell repertoires in COVID-19. Measured with immunoSEQ multiplex PCR; TCRdb has only the in-frame clones, and not every one. Here the sample spans a few hundred thousand clones, roughly 84% being singletons. Sequencing was done on a sample of PBMCs or T cells enriched from blood (not recorded which). The receptors derive from a woman between 40 and 55 years old who had recovered from COVID-19.

The chain employs TRBV27 and TRBJ1-1, with D uncertain. CDR1 MNHEY and CDR2 SMNVEV come from the germline V gene (reference sequence). This CDR3 region has 13 residues. The ends were cut back, 3 bases at V and 1 base at J, with 6 bases in the middle. The CDR3 protein is CASSFRRNTEAFF. CDR3 sequence (DNA): TGTGCCAGCAGTTTTAGGAGGAACACTGAAGCTTTCTTT.

The chain carries TRBV14 and TRBJ2-7; maybe TRBD2 (5 bases). The CDR3 has 12 residues. Germline V gene sequence: CDR1 SGHDN, CDR2 FVKESK. V was shortened by 11 bases and J by 5 bases, with 16 bases between the two germline ends. The CDR3 protein is CASLWAGHEQYV. CDR3 bases: TGTGCCTCATTGTGGGCGGGCCACGAGCAGTACGTC.

J is TRBJ1-1 and V is TRBV29-1; possible D gene TRBD1, 5 bases. Germline CDR1 is SQVTM and CDR2 is ANQGSEA. The CDR3 is 14 amino acids. Trimming shortened V by 7 bases and J by 3 bases, and 18 bases separated the two germline ends. The DNA of the CDR3 is TGCAGCGGCCTTAGACAGCCTAAAGACACTGAAGCTTTCTTT. It specifies CSGLRQPKDTEAFF.

The CDR3 nucleotides read TGTGCCAGCAGCCAGGGAGGGACTAGCGGGGTCGTCCTACAAGAGACCCAGTACTTC. It translates to CASSQGGTSGVVLQETQYF. This chain links TRBV3-1 (or the pseudogene TRBV3-2) with TRBJ2-5, with 13 bases that match TRBD2. This CDR3 has 19 amino acids. Trimming at V came to 3 bases and at J to 2 bases, leaving 12 bases not matched to a gene. Germline assignment: CDR1 LGHDT and CDR2 YNNKEL (reference sequence).

The CDR3 loop reads CASSVGAQGWNEQFF. As DNA, the CDR3 is TGTGCCAGCAGCGTAGGTGCCCAGGGCTGGAATGAGCAGTTCTTC. The chain uses TRBV9 and TRBJ2-1; D possibly corresponds to TRBD1 (5 bases). The CDR3 loop spans 15 amino acids. Trimming pared 0 bases from V and 7 bases from J, leaving 14 bases between. Per germline, CDR1 SGDLS and CDR2 YYNGEE.

V usage is TRBV9 and J usage is TRBJ2-7, with TRBD2 matching over 8 bases. CDR3 size: 15 residues. The V segment lost 3 bases and the J segment 0 bases; nucleotides outside the gene matches: 5. Germline CDR1 reads SGDLS; CDR2 reads YYNGEE. In DNA, the CDR3 is TGTGCCAGCAGCGCCTCCGGGACTAGCTCCTACGAGCAGTACTTC. This translates into CASSASGTSSYEQYF.

This sequence joins TRBV3-1 (or the pseudogene TRBV3-2) and TRBJ2-7; possibly TRBD2 for D (6 bases). The CDR3 spans 16 residues. Trimming stripped 5 bases from V and 2 bases from J, with 19 bases between. Germline V CDR1 and CDR2: LGHDT, YNNKEL (reference sequence). CDR3 in amino acids: CASSSFPGLFPYEQYF. For the CDR3, the DNA is TGTGCCAGCAGCTCGTTCCCGGGACTGTTTCCCTACGAGCAGTACTTC.

This clone has more than one count but fewer than ten. Other DNA sequences in the sample encode the same CDR3. The chain uses TRBV7-9 and TRBJ1-4; TRBD1 matches 8 bases. V lost 4 bases and J lost 1; bases outside the gene matches: 2. The CDR3 consists of 15 residues. Germline V gene lookup returns CDR1 SEHNR and CDR2 FQNEAQ (reference sequence). This chain's CDR3 is CASSYTGGTNEKLFF. CDR3 nucleotide sequence: TGTGCCAGCAGCTATACAGGGGGAACTAATGAAAAACTGTTTTTT.

The chain has TRBV5-1 and TRBJ1-2, with D tentatively TRBD1 (6 bases). From germline, CDR1 is SGHRS and CDR2 YFSETQ. This CDR3 is 15 amino acids long. The V and J ends lost 4 bases and 8 bases respectively, with 21 bases between them. CDR3 DNA: TGCGCCAGCAGCGTGGACGCCCCAGGGGTGTGGGGCTACACCTTC. Translation gives CASSVDAPGVWGYTF.

This clone showed up just once. The chain employs TRBV5-6 and TRBJ2-2; 7 bases match TRBD2. The CDR3 has 15 amino acids. Germline V gives CDR1 SGHDT, CDR2 YYEEEE. The J segment lost 4 bases and the V segment lost 4 bases, leaving 7 bases of the junction unmatched. The CDR3 nucleotides are TGTGCCAGCAGCATCCTAGCGGAGATCACCGGGGAGCTGTTTTTT. Protein product: CASSILAEITGELFF.

V gene TRBV7-9 combines with J gene TRBJ2-5; tentatively, D is TRBD2 (7 bases). The V end was cut by 0 bases, the J end by 4 bases, with 9 bases between. This CDR3 has 14 residues. Germline CDR1 SEHNR, CDR2 FQNEAQ (reference sequence). The CDR3 nucleotides are TGTGCCAGCAGCTTAGCTCGGGGGGCAGAGACCCAGTACTTC. Its protein is CASSLARGAETQYF.

The chain couples TRBV30 to TRBJ2-1; 10 bases are a match to TRBD2. This CDR3 region has 13 residues. Germline V gene data show CDR1 as GTSNPN and CDR2 as SVGIG (reference sequence). Trimming took 2 bases from V and 8 from J; bases not matched to a gene: 3. The DNA for the CDR3 is TGTGCCTGGAGTCCTAGCGGGAGTTATGAGCAGTTCTTC. It encodes CAWSPSGSYEQFF.

V is TRBV29-1 and J is TRBJ1-1, with D perhaps matching TRBD1 (6 bases). Trimming removed 1 base at V and 5 bases at J, with 14 bases between. There are 14 residues in the CDR3. Germline V gene lookup returns CDR1 SQVTM and CDR2 ANQGSEA. CDR3 in amino acids: CSVEGGGEWTEAFF. As DNA, the CDR3 is TGCAGCGTTGAAGGAGGGGGAGAGTGGACTGAAGCTTTCTTT.

This chain connects TRBV2 to TRBJ2-2, with 7 bases that match TRBD1. CDR3 size: 13 residues. Germline CDR1 SNHLY, CDR2 FYNNEI. The V and J ends lost 7 bases and 7 bases, in that order; junction bases with no gene match: 6. DNA of the CDR3: TGTGCCAGCAAGAGACAGGGTGGCGGGGAGCTGTTTTTT. Its protein is CASKRQGGGELFF.

The V call is TRBV6-2 or TRBV6-3, the J call TRBJ2-3; weak D call: TRBD2 (6 bases). From germline, CDR1 is MNHEY and CDR2 SVGEGT. The V end was cut by 5 bases, the J end by 0 bases, with 15 bases between. The CDR3 is 16 residues long. CDR3 coding DNA: TGTGCCAGCAGTGCCGGGACTCGAACCAGCACAGATACGCAGTATTTT. Protein: CASSAGTRTSTDTQYF.

This clone was observed a handful of times. This chain uses TRBV7-2 with TRBJ1-1, with a tentative D call TRBD1 (5 bases). Trimming cost V 5 bases and J 0 bases, with 7 bases left between them. The CDR3 sequence is 13 residues long. Germline loops: CDR1 SGHTA, CDR2 FQGNSA. CDR3 amino acids: CASSVTVNTEAFF. The CDR3 DNA is TGTGCCAGCAGCGTGACAGTGAACACTGAAGCTTTCTTT.

The V call is TRBV19, the J call TRBJ1-4; maybe TRBD1 (6 bases). Deletions cut 6 bases from V and 4 bases from J, with 15 bases between. This CDR3 comprises 15 residues. Germline V gene data show CDR1 as LNHDA and CDR2 as SQIVND (reference sequence). The CDR3 is CASSDLRGFNEKLFF. The CDR3 nucleotides are TGTGCCAGTAGCGACCTAAGGGGGTTTAATGAAAAACTGTTTTTT. Full variable domain (outside the CDR3, taken from reference TRBV19 and TRBJ1-4): DGGITQSPKYLFRKEGQNVTLSCEQNLNHDAMYWYRQDPGQGLRLIYYSQIVNDFQKGDIAEGYSVSREKKESFPLTVTSAQKNPTAFYLCASSDLRGFNEKLFFGSGTQLSVL.

This rearrangement joins TRBV24-1 to TRBJ2-2, with 7 nucleotides matching TRBD1. The germline V gene has CDR1 KGHDR and CDR2 SFDVKD. CDR3 length: 15 residues. V was pared by 6 bases and J by 3 bases, with 6 bases of the junction left unmatched. CDR3 sequence reads: CATSRQGPDTGELFF. CDR3 nucleotide sequence: TGTGCCACCAGTAGACAGGGTCCCGACACCGGGGAGCTGTTTTTT.

This sequence joins TRBV29-1 and TRBJ2-3; TRBD2 might be the D (6 bases). The germline CDR1 and CDR2 sequences are SQVTM and ANQGSEA. Trimming took off 4 bases at V and 1 base at J, with 21 bases between the two ends. The CDR3 totals 17 residues. CDR3 DNA: TGCAGCGTTGCTGGGGCCACGCGGGAAAGGGGCACAGATACGCAGTATTTT. Protein: CSVAGATRERGTDTQYF.

The chain carries TRBV7-8 and TRBJ2-6; D uncertain. In germline, CDR1 is SGHVS, CDR2 FQNEAQ. With 1 base removed from V and 3 bases from J, the gap between germline ends came to 13 bases. The CDR3 extends over 17 amino acids. The CDR3 region is CASSLVFGVDGANVLTF. As DNA, the CDR3 is TGTGCCAGCAGCTTAGTATTCGGTGTAGATGGGGCCAACGTCCTGACTTTC.

V gene TRBV7-2 combines with J gene TRBJ1-2; the match to TRBD1 covers 8 bases. CDR3 length: 15 amino acids. Trimming took 4 bases from V and 8 from J; bases not matched to a gene: 12. Germline V gene lookup returns CDR1 SGHTA and CDR2 FQGNSA. The DNA of the CDR3 is TGTGCCAGCAGCTCCTGGAAACAGGGGGGTAGCGGCTACACCTTC. Translated: CASSSWKQGGSGYTF.